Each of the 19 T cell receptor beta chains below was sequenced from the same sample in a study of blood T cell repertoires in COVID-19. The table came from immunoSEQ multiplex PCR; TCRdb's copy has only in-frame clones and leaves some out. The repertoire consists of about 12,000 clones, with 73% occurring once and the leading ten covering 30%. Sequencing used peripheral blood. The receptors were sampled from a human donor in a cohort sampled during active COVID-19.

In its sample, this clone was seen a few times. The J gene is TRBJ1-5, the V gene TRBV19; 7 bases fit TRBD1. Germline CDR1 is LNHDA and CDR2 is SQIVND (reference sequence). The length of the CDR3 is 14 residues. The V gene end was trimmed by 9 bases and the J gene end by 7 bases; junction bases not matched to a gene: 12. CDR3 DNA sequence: TGTGCCAGCCGAGAAGGGACAGTTTTCCAGCCCCAGCATTTT. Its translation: CASREGTVFQPQHF.

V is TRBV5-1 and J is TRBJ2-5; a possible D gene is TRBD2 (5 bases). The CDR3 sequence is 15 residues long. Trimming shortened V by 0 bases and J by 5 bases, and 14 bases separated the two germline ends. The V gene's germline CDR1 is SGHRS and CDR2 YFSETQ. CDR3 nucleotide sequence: TGCGCCAGCAGCTTGGAAGGTACTAGTAAGGAGACCCAGTACTTC. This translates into CASSLEGTSKETQYF. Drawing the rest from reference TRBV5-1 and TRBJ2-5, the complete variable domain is KAGVTQTPRYLIKTRGQQVTLSCSPISGHRSVSWYQQTPGQGLQFLFEYFSETQRNKGNFPGRFSGRQFSNSRSEMNVSTLELGDSALYLCASSLEGTSKETQYFGPGTRLLVL.

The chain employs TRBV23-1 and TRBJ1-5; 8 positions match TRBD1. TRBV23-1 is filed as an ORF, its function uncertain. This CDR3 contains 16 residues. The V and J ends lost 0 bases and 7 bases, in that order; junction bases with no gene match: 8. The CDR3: CASSQSYRGRGQPQHF. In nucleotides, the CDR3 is TGCGCCAGCAGTCAATCGTACAGGGGGAGAGGGCAGCCCCAGCATTTT.

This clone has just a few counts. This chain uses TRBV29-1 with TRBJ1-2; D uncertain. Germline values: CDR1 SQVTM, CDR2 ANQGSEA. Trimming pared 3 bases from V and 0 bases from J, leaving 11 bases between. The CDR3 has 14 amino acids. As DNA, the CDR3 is TGCAGCGTTGATAAACAGCCCCCTAACTATGGCTACACCTTC. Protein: CSVDKQPPNYGYTF.

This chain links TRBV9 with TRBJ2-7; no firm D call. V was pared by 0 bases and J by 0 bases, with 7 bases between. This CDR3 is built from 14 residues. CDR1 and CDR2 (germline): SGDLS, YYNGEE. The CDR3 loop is CASSVGRHSYEQYF. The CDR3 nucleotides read TGTGCCAGCAGCGTAGGGCGACACTCCTACGAGCAGTACTTC.

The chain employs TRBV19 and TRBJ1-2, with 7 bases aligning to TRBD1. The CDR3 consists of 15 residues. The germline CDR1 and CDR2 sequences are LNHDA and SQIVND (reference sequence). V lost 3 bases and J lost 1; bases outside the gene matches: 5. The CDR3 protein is CASSIPGTVNYGYTF. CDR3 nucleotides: TGTGCCAGTAGTATCCCCGGGACAGTTAACTATGGCTACACCTTC.

In DNA form, the CDR3 reads TGTGCCACCGATAAAACGATCGGTCAGCCCCAGCATTTT. This translates into CATDKTIGQPQHF. The chain employs TRBV28 and TRBJ1-5; unclear D gene. CDR1 MDHEN and CDR2 SYDVKM come from the germline V gene. The CDR3 length is 13 residues. Trimming left V 10 bases short and J 6 bases short, with 16 bases between. Full variable domain (remainder filled in from reference TRBV28 and TRBJ1-5): DVKVTQSSRYLVKRTGEKVFLECVQDMDHENMFWYRQDPGLGLRLIYFSYDVKMKEKGDIPEGYSVSREKKERFSLILESASTNQTSMYLCATDKTIGQPQHFGDGTRLSIL.

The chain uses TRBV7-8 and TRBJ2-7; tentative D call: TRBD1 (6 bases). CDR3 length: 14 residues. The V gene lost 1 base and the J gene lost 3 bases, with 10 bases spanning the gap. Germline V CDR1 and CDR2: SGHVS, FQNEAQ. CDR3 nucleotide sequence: TGTGCCAGCAGCTTAGGAACAGGGTTCTACGAGCAGTACTTC. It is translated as CASSLGTGFYEQYF.

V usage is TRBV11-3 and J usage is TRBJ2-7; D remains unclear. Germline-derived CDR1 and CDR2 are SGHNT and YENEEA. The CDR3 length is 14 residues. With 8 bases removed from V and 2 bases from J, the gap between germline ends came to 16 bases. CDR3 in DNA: TGTGCCAGCGCCGAGATGAGTGGAGCCTACGAGCAGTACTTC. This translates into CASAEMSGAYEQYF.

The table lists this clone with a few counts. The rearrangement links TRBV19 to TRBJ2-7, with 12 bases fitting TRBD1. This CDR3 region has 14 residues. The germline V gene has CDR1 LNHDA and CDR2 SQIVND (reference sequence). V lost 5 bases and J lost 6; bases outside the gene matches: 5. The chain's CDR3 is CASSPGTGGSEQYF. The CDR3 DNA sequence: TGTGCCAGTAGTCCCGGGACAGGGGGCAGCGAGCAGTACTTC. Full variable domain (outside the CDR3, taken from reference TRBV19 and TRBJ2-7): DGGITQSPKYLFRKEGQNVTLSCEQNLNHDAMYWYRQDPGQGLRLIYYSQIVNDFQKGDIAEGYSVSREKKESFPLTVTSAQKNPTAFYLCASSPGTGGSEQYFGPGTRLTVT.

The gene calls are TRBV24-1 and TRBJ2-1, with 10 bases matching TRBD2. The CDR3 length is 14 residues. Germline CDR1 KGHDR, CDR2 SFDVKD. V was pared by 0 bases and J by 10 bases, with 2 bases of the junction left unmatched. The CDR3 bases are TGTGCCACCAGTGATTTGATTAGCGGGGGGGAGCAGTTCTTC. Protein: CATSDLISGGEQFF.

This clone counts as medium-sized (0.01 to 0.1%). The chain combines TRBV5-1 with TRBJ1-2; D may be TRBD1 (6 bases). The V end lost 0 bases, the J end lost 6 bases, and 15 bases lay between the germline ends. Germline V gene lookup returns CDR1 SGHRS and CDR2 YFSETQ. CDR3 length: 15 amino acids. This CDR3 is CASSLASAGDNGYTF. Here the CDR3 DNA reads TGCGCCAGCAGCTTGGCCTCAGCAGGGGACAATGGCTACACCTTC.

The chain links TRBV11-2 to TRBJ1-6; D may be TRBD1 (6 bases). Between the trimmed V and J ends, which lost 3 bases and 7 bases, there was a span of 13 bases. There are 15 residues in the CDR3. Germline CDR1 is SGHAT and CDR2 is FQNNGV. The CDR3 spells CASSFNRVQNSPLHF. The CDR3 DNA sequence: TGTGCCAGCAGCTTTAACAGGGTGCAGAATTCACCCCTCCACTTT.

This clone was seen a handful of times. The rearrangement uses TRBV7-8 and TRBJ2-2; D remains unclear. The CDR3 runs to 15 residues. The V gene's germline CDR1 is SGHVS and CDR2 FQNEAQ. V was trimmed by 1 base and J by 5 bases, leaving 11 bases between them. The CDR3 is CASSLGAPMTGELFF. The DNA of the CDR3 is TGTGCCAGCAGCTTAGGGGCACCCATGACCGGGGAGCTGTTTTTT.

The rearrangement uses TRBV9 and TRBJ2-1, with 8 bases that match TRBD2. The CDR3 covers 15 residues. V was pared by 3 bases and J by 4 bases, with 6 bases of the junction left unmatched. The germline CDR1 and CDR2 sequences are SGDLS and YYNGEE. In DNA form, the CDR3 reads TGTGCCAGCAGCGGGAGCGGGGGAGCTTACAATGAGCAGTTCTTC. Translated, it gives CASSGSGGAYNEQFF.

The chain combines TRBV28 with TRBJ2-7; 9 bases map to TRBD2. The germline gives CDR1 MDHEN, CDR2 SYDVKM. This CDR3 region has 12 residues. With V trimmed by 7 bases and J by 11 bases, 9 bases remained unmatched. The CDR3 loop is CASNEAGGPEYF. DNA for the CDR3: TGTGCCAGCAACGAGGCGGGAGGGCCTGAGTACTTC.

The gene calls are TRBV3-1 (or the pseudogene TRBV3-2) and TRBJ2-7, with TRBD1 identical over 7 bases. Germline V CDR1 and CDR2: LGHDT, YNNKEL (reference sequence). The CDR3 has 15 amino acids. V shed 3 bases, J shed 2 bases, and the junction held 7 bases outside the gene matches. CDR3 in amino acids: CASSQALGTAYEQYF. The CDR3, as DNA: TGTGCCAGCAGCCAGGCCTTAGGGACAGCCTACGAGCAGTACTTC.

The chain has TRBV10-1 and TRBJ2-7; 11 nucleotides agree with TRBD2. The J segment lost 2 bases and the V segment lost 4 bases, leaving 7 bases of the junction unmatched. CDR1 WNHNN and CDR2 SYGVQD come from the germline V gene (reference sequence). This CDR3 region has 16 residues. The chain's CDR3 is CASSGGTSGLTYEQYF. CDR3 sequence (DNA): TGCGCCAGCAGTGGGGGGACTAGCGGACTAACCTACGAGCAGTACTTC.

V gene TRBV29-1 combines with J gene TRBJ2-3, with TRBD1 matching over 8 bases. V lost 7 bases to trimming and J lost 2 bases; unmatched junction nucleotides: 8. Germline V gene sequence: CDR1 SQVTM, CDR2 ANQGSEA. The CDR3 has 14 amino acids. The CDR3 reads CSAWDRPPTDTQYF. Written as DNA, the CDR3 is TGCAGCGCGTGGGACAGGCCGCCCACAGATACGCAGTATTTT.